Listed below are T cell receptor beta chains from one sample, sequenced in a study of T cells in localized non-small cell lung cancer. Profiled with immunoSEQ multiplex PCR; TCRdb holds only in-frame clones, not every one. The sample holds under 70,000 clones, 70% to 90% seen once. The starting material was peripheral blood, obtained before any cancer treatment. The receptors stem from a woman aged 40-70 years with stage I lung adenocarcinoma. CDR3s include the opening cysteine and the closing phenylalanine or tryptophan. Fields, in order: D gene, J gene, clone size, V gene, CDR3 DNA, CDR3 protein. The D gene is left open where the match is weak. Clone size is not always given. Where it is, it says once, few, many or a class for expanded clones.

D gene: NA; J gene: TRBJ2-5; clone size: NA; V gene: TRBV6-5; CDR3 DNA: TGTGCCAGCAGTTTGGCGGTGGAGACCCAGTACTTC; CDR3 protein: CASSLAVETQYF
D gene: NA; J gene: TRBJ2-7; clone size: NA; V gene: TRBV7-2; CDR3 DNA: TGTGCCAGCAGCTTAAGTGGCCAGGAAGGTTACGAGCAGTACTTC; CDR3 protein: CASSLSGQEGYEQYF
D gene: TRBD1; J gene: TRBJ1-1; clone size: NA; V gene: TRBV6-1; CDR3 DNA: TGTGCCAGCAGTGACGCCGGACAGGGCAACACTGAAGCTTTCTTT; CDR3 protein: CASSDAGQGNTEAFF
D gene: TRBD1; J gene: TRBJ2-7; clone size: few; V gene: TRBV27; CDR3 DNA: TGTGCCAGCAGATGGCAGGGGGCCTACGAGCAGTACTTC; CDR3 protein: CASRWQGAYEQYF
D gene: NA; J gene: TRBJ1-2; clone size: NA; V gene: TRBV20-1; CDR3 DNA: TGCAGTGCTAGAGTGGTTGATGGCTACACCTTC; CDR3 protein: CSARVVDGYTF
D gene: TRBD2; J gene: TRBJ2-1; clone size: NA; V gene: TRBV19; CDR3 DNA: TGTGCCAGTAGTGAGCGGGGGGGCGACGAGCAGTTCTTC; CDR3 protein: CASSERGGDEQFF
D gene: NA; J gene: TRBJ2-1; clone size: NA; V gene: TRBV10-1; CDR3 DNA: TGCGCCAGCAGTGAAATGGCTGGTCGGACCTACAATGAGCAGTTCTTC; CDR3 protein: CASSEMAGRTYNEQFF
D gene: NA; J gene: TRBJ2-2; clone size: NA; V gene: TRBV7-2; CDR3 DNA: TGTGCCAGCAGCTTGAAGGGATTGACCGGGGAGCTGTTTTTT; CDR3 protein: CASSLKGLTGELFF
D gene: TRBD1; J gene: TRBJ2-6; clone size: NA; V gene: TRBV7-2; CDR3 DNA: TGTGCCAGCAGCTTATTGGGACAGGGAAGCTTATCTGGGGCCAACGTCCTGACTTTC; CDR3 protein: CASSLLGQGSLSGANVLTF
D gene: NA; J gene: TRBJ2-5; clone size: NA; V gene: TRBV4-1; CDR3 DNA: TGCGCCAGCAGCCAAGCGACCGGGGGGCGGGAGACCCAGTACTTC; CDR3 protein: CASSQATGGRETQYF
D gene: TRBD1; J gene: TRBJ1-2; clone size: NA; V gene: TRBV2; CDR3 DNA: TGTGCCAGCAGTGTCCTGACAGGGGGCTTTGGCTACACCTTC; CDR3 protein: CASSVLTGGFGYTF
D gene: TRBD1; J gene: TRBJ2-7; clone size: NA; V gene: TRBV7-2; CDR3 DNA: TGTGCCAGCAGCTTATGGGCGGACAGGGACGAGCAGTACTTC; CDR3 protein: CASSLWADRDEQYF
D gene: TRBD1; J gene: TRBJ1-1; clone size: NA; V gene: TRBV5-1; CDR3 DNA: TGCGCCAGCAGCCGGAACACAGGGGTGAACACTGAAGCTTTCTTT; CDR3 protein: CASSRNTGVNTEAFF